Included here is one TCR beta chain sequence, with context. No antigen is known for it. Trimming removed 4 bases from V and 0 bases from J, with 10 bases in between. The CDR3 contains 15 residues. Germline-derived CDR1 and CDR2 are SGHTA and FQGTGA. These data originate in a study of beta chain features in type 1 diabetes. Study findings and constraints: When VDJ junctions were examined, type 1 diabetes patients showed fewer insertions and more deletions. These data did not resolve whether HLA type affects TCRB rearrangement. Naive, central memory and Treg TCRB repertoires seemed to resemble each other more closely in patients than they did in healthy donors.

Sequenced material consisted of expressed TCRB transcripts (all of the isolated RNA was reverse transcribed). TCRdb's copy holds only in-frame clones and misses some; the assay was immunoSEQ multiplex PCR. This table has over 150,000 clones, under 9.5% appearing once. This TCR derives from a man aged 18 to 35 in good health. Input material: central memory CD4+ T cells from blood. The chain has TRBV7-3 and TRBJ2-1, with a tentative D call TRBD2 (6 bases). The CDR3 sequence: CASSSLASSYNEQFF. The DNA for the CDR3 is TGTGCCAGCAGCTCGCTAGCGAGCTCCTACAATGAGCAGTTCTTC.